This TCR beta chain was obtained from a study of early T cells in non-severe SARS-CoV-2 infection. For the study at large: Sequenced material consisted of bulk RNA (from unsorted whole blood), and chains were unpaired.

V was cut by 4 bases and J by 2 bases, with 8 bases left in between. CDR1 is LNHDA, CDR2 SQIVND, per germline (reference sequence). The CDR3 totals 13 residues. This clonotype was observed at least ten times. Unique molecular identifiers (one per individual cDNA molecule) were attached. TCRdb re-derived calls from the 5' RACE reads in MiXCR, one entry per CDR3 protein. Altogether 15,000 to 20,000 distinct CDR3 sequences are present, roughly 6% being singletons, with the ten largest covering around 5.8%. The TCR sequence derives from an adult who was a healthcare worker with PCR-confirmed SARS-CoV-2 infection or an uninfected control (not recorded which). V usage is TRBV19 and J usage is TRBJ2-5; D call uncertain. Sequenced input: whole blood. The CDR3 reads CASSTSLQETQYF. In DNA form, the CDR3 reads TGTGCCAGTAGTACCAGCCTTCAAGAGACCCAGTACTTC.